Detailed here is one T cell receptor (beta chain). This receptor's antigen is unknown. No per-base quality is available; no much larger clone lies one base away. The data are from a study of radiation and T cells in renal cell carcinoma (dated by TCRdb to 2019 to 2021). For context, the study as a whole: Samples came from a clinical trial, in which primary renal cell carcinomas received 15 Gy stereotactic body radiation therapy followed by nephrectomy 4 weeks later. In total, more than 50 samples underwent TCR beta sequencing: some 25 tumors plus 27 peripheral blood samples. Across all 55 or so samples, under 4,500,000 unique CDR3 nucleotide sequences, encoding 2,658,974 unique CDR3 amino acid sequences, were identified.

Looking up the germline V gene (reference sequence) yields CDR1 MNHEY and CDR2 SMNVEV. V was cut back by 2 bases and J by 3 bases, leaving a gap of 20 bases between them. Including cysteine and phenylalanine, the CDR3 has 17 amino acids. Only the CDR3 part of the read is kept: 51 bases, read in frame from the first base. Following the manufacturer's recommendations, the immunoSEQ kit was used to generate TCR beta libraries from genomic DNA. To prepare the libraries, a first multiplex PCR with proprietary primers was run, followed by a second PCR that added unique barcodes, and a bead cleanup was done after each round. A kit-provided positive control reaction and a negative control reaction were included in every sample batch. The final libraries underwent checking on an Agilent 4200 TapeStation D1000 ScreenTape, volumetric pooling, and quantification by qPCR. Sequencing was performed on an Illumina NextSeq500 with a MidOutput 150-cycle cartridge, and 156 Read1 and 15 Index1 cycles were run with kit custom primers. The pooled library was loaded at about 0.93 pM with around 22% PhiX control spiked in. As for how the authors treated the data: Vendor-processed data were analyzed in R, and a clonotype was defined as all T cells sharing the same CDR3 nucleotide sequence. For clone abundance analyses, frequencies were normalized to the 10,000 most abundant clones per sample. Public T cell clones, which averaged fewer than five per sample, were excluded before analysis. Tumor-enriched and baseline blood-enriched clonotypes were defined by at least a 32-fold difference in abundance between compartments. A beta-binomial differential abundance model was used to identify clonotypes that were expanded or contracted between blood time points. The Baroni-Urbani and Buser coefficient was used to measure tumor-blood repertoire similarity, and groups were compared with two-tailed Wilcoxon tests in R. Not all clones reach the TCRdb copy of this immuneACCESS table, which keeps in-frame sequences only. Checked studies attribute under half of the gap to unresolved V genes and leave the rest unexplained. That table gives V, J and clone size, and the DNA gave D and trimming. A total of approximately 110,000 clones appear in this sample, roughly 85% of them only once. About 2.9% of the sample lies in the top ten.

In the paper's terms, the time point label means: baseline pretreatment blood. What the treatment or condition label conveys for this sample: 15 Gy SBRT to primary tumor, nephrectomy 4 weeks later. To track tumor-enriched clonotypes, serial peripheral blood was sampled from radiation-treated patients at baseline and at 2 weeks and 4 weeks after SBRT. Every patient's renal cell carcinoma showed clear cell pathology. The QIAamp DNA Blood Mini Kit (Qiagen) was used to prepare genomic DNA for TCR sequencing. The analyses included just those samples that passed every quality control check. Broader findings and caveats from the paper: Blood repertoire dynamics were not followed beyond 4 weeks after treatment. Because pretreatment tumor biopsies were not available, the study could not determine whether clonotypes were already present within the tumor at baseline. Effects of radiation dose or scheduling on the TCR repertoire could not be addressed with the single-armed trial design. In blood, the top tumor clonotypes increased from baseline to 2 weeks after radiation and then shrank by 4 weeks, which suggests a temporary expansion of tumor-resident clones.

This TCR was sampled from a woman in her fifties or sixties with renal cell carcinoma. Specimen: blood, collected from a patient whose treatment included radiotherapy and nephrectomy. The chain is made from TRBV27 and TRBJ2-7; the D gene is tentatively TRBD1 or TRBD2, each matching 5 bases. The sequenced DNA is TGTGCCAGCAGTTTAAAACCGGCAGGGCGGGTCGGCTACGAGCAGTACTTC. This is translated as CASSLKPAGRVGYEQYF.